Shown below are 8 T cell receptor beta chains from a single sample sequenced in a study of blood T cells in healthy people across ages. For the second PCR, which ran for roughly 6 to 12 cycles, a sample-barcoded 5' primer and a J-beta primer mix were used. Each CDR3 protein gets one entry after TCRdb re-called the 5' RACE reads with MiXCR. The sample lists approximately 1,000,000 distinct CDR3 sequences, approximately 38% occurring once. Sequenced input: blood. The source is a man in his late teens or twenties in good health.

This rearrangement joins TRBV6-1 to TRBJ1-2; D is unclear. From germline, CDR1 is MNHNS and CDR2 SASEGT. V lost 10 bases and J 2 bases, leaving 11 bases between the germline ends. The CDR3 loop spans 12 amino acids. The CDR3: CANRGPNYGYTF. The DNA of the CDR3 is TGTGCCAATCGAGGTCCAAACTATGGCTACACCTTC.

This chain uses TRBV12-3 or TRBV12-4 with TRBJ2-1; TRBD2 aligns across 12 bases. CDR3 length equals 14 residues. V lost 6 bases and J lost 8; bases outside the gene matches: 5. Here the CDR3 DNA reads TGTGCCAGCAGGCTAGCGGGGGGGCTCTATGAGCAGTTCTTC. Translating gives CASRLAGGLYEQFF.

The V gene is TRBV14, the J gene TRBJ1-2; D not resolved. The length of the CDR3 is 14 residues. Trimming took off 4 bases at V and 7 bases at J, with 16 bases between the two ends. Per the germline V gene, CDR1 is SGHDN and CDR2 is FVKESK. CDR3 nucleotides: TGTGCCAGCAGCCTTAACCAGCAGCCGGGTGGCTACACCTTC. It codes for CASSLNQQPGGYTF.

This chain uses TRBV20-1 with TRBJ2-1, with D tentatively TRBD1 or TRBD2 (6 bases each). The end of the DNA fits TRBJ2-7 better, so the J call may be wrong. CDR1 DFQATT and CDR2 SNEGSKA come from the germline V gene (reference sequence). CDR3 length equals 13 residues. Written as DNA, the CDR3 is TGCAGTGTAGGGGGGATTTCCTACAATGAGCAGTACTTC. As protein: CSVGGISYNEQYF.

This clonotype appeared many times. The chain recombines TRBV12-3 or TRBV12-4 with TRBJ1-5; 8 bases map to TRBD1. V lost 5 bases, J lost 4 bases, and 4 bases stayed unmatched. This CDR3 contains 14 residues. CDR3 DNA: TGTGCCAGCAGTCACAGGGGGGGAAATCAGCCCCAGCATTTT. It translates to CASSHRGGNQPQHF.

The chain carries TRBV20-1 and TRBJ1-5; 10 nucleotides agree with TRBD1. J lost 2 bases, V lost 2 bases, and 3 bases had no gene match. The CDR3 is 15 residues long. Germline CDR1 reads DFQATT; CDR2 reads SNEGSKA (reference sequence). The chain's CDR3 is CSARTGTGGNQPQHF. The CDR3 DNA sequence: TGCAGTGCTAGAACCGGGACAGGGGGCAATCAGCCCCAGCATTTT.

The rearrangement links TRBV5-5 to TRBJ1-5; 9 bases agree with TRBD1. From germline, CDR1 is SGHKS and CDR2 YYEKEE (reference sequence). The CDR3 sequence is 17 residues long. V lost 4 bases and J lost 7; bases outside the gene matches: 15. CDR3 residues: CASSPGKGQGGLQPQHF. The DNA for the CDR3 is TGTGCCAGCAGCCCCGGAAAGGGACAGGGCGGTTTGCAGCCCCAGCATTTT.

This clonotype has just a few counts. This chain connects TRBV9 to TRBJ1-2; D gene ambiguous. The V end was cut by 6 bases, the J end by 1 base, with 13 bases between. In germline, CDR1 is SGDLS, CDR2 YYNGEE. This CDR3 comprises 14 residues. CDR3 bases: TGTGCCAGCACGGATGGCAGGATTAACTATGGCTACACCTTC. Residues: CASTDGRINYGYTF.